Listed here are 5 T cell receptor beta chains from one sample, sequenced in a study of blood T cells in healthy people across ages. Using a J-beta primer mix together with a sample-barcoded 5' primer, a second PCR was run for roughly 7 to 12 cycles. TCRdb used MiXCR to reprocess the 5' RACE reads, holding one entry per CDR3 protein. Among approximately 760,000 distinct CDR3 sequences listed, 20% to 25% were seen once. This same sample was also part of a study on T cells of mothers and their children.

The sequencing sample was made of blood. The receptors stem from a boy younger than 18 in good health.

This clonotype showed up just a few times. This chain joins TRBV7-9 and TRBJ1-5; D possibly corresponds to TRBD1 (5 bases). Germline CDR1 SEHNR, CDR2 FQNEAQ (reference sequence). The CDR3 sequence is 13 residues long. V was clipped by 5 bases and J by 6 bases, with 11 bases between them. CDR3 region: CASSPVGGQPQHF. The CDR3 coding sequence is TGTGCCAGCAGCCCAGTTGGGGGTCAGCCCCAGCATTTT.

This clonotype was seen more than once but under ten times. The chain combines TRBV13 with TRBJ2-7; TRBD1 matches at 11 bases. This CDR3 has 16 amino acids. The V and J ends lost 5 bases and 2 bases, in that order; junction bases with no gene match: 8. The germline V gene has CDR1 PRHDT and CDR2 FYEKMQ (reference sequence). CDR3 DNA sequence: TGTGCCAGCAGCGGTCAGGGACAGGGGGGAGCCTACGAGCAGTACTTC. Protein product: CASSGQGQGGAYEQYF. The entire variable domain, with the rest obtained from reference TRBV13 and TRBJ2-7, is as follows: AAGVIQSPRHLIKEKRETATLKCYPIPRHDTVYWYQQGPGQDPQFLISFYEKMQSDKGSIPDRFSAQQFSDYHSELNMSSLELGDSALYFCASSGQGQGGAYEQYFGPGTRLTVT.

The rearrangement links TRBV7-2 to TRBJ2-3; D is possibly TRBD1 (5 bases). The CDR3 contains 17 residues. Germline V gene data show CDR1 as SGHTA and CDR2 as FQGNSA. V was clipped by 4 bases and J by 4 bases, with 21 bases between them. This CDR3 reads CASSSSRVGSSADTQYF. The CDR3 bases are TGTGCCAGCAGCTCTTCCAGGGTCGGATCCTCCGCAGATACGCAGTATTTT.

Ten or more counts support this clonotype. V and J are TRBV7-8 and TRBJ2-5; D unresolved. Trimming left V 2 bases short and J 2 bases short, with 6 bases between. CDR1 and CDR2 from the germline V gene are SGHVS and FQNEAQ. The CDR3 totals 13 residues. CDR3 coding DNA: TGTGCCAGCAGCTTAAGCCAGCAAGAGACCCAGTACTTC. Amino acids: CASSLSQQETQYF. The whole variable domain, remainder taken from reference TRBV7-8 and TRBJ2-5, is GAGVSQSPRYKVAKRGQDVALRCDPISGHVSLFWYQQALGQGPEFLTYFQNEAQLDKSGLPSDRFFAERPEGSVSTLKIQRTQQEDSAVYLCASSLSQQETQYFGPGTRLLVL.

This chain connects TRBV4-2 to TRBJ1-4; weak D call: TRBD1 (6 bases). Germline V gene lookup returns CDR1 LGHNA and CDR2 YNFKEQ. V lost 1 base and J 5 bases, leaving 14 bases between the germline ends. The CDR3 is made up of 16 amino acids. The CDR3 bases are TGTGCCAGCAGCCAAGTTAGGGGGGCCTCAAATGAAAAACTGTTTTTT. Translation: CASSQVRGASNEKLFF.